This TCR beta chain originates from a study of T cell responses to AZD1222 COVID-19 vaccine. Overall study context: Doses given second, at about 4 or about 12 weeks, were pooled.

The CDR3 has 17 residues. V gave up 6 bases and J gave up 7 bases, with 24 bases separating them. CDR1 is MDHEN and CDR2 is SYDVKM in the germline V gene. This clone appeared a few times. Antigen unknown. Clones were sequenced by immunoSEQ multiplex PCR, and TCRdb holds only the in-frame ones, with some missing. This repertoire shows approximately 85,000 clones, about 86% found once; its top ten account for approximately 7%. Study-level points and caveats: Females outnumbered males among donors, who were mostly white British; clonal diversity was possibly underestimated. Repertoire sampling occurred only after the peak T cell response. Unmutated variant regions are reportedly targeted by nearly half of spike-specific TCRs.

V and J are TRBV28 and TRBJ2-2; D remains ambiguous. Source: peripheral blood, taken on day 0 of AZD1222 vaccination. The sequence derives from an adult in good health. For the CDR3, the DNA is TGTGCCAGCAGCTCCACTACCATGACTGCCCGGAGCGGGGAGCTGTTTTTT. Translating it yields CASSSTTMTARSGELFF.